Each of the 15 T cell receptor beta chains below was sequenced from the same sample in a study of blood T cells in healthy people across ages. Sample-barcoded 5' priming and a J-beta primer mix drove a second PCR of 7 to 11 cycles. MiXCR was run by TCRdb on the 5' RACE reads, yielding one entry per CDR3 protein. Altogether approximately 800,000 distinct CDR3 sequences are present, about 62% being singletons, with the ten largest covering approximately 20%. The source material was blood. Source of these receptors: a man aged 25 to 40 in good health.

The chain carries TRBV7-9 and TRBJ2-4; either TRBD1 or TRBD2 may supply D (5 bases each). With the DNA end fitting TRBJ2-7 better, the J assignment may be wrong. Germline V gene data show CDR1 as SEHNR and CDR2 as FQNEAQ (reference sequence). The CDR3 loop spans 14 amino acids. DNA for the CDR3: TGTGCCAGCAGCGACTCCGGGACCTTGTACGAGCAGTACTTC. The encoded protein is CASSDSGTLYEQYF.

The chain couples TRBV20-1 to TRBJ1-2; D may be TRBD1 (5 bases). The germline V gene has CDR1 DFQATT and CDR2 SNEGSKA (reference sequence). V was pared by 6 bases and J by 4 bases, with 15 bases between. The CDR3 runs to 13 residues. The CDR3 DNA is TGCAGTGCCAGTGACAGTTACACCTATGGCTACACCTTC. Protein product: CSASDSYTYGYTF.

V gene TRBV7-2 combines with J gene TRBJ2-7; D remains ambiguous. With 5 bases removed from V and 5 bases from J, the gap between germline ends came to 10 bases. The CDR3 sequence is 12 residues long. Germline CDR1 is SGHTA and CDR2 is FQGNSA. The CDR3 reads CASSRSVHEQYF. CDR3 in DNA: TGTGCCAGCAGCCGGTCGGTTCACGAGCAGTACTTC.

The V call is TRBV2, the J call TRBJ2-1, with TRBD2 identical over 10 bases. Germline V gene lookup returns CDR1 SNHLY and CDR2 FYNNEI. There are 13 residues in the CDR3. V trimming: 7 bases; J trimming: 7 bases; junction bases outside the gene matches: 4. Written as DNA, the CDR3 is TGTGCCAGCAAGATGACTAGCGGGAATGAGCAGTTCTTC. The encoded protein is CASKMTSGNEQFF.

This chain joins TRBV20-1 and TRBJ2-4; 8 nucleotides match TRBD2. Germline loops: CDR1 DFQATT, CDR2 SNEGSKA (reference sequence). This CDR3 contains 14 residues. The CDR3 DNA sequence: TGCAGCGCCCAGCGAGGGACTAGTGACAACATTCAGTACTTC. Amino acids: CSAQRGTSDNIQYF.

The chain carries TRBV6-5 and TRBJ1-1, with D possibly TRBD1 on 5 matching bases. This CDR3 has 12 residues. Germline CDR1 is MNHEY and CDR2 is SVGAGI. V was trimmed by 3 bases and J by 7 bases, leaving 9 bases between them. CDR3 region: CASSYRQGEAFF. Written as DNA, the CDR3 is TGTGCCAGCAGTTATAGGCAGGGTGAAGCTTTCTTT.

The J gene is TRBJ1-1, the V gene TRBV7-2; a possible D gene is TRBD1 (5 bases). This CDR3 has 12 amino acids. CDR1 SGHTA and CDR2 FQGNSA come from the germline V gene. Trimming shortened V by 4 bases and J by 10 bases, and 13 bases separated the two germline ends. The DNA for the CDR3 is TGTGCCAGCAGCTGGGAGGGGAGGATAGCTTTCTTT. Encoded protein: CASSWEGRIAFF. The full variable domain, completed using reference TRBV7-2 and TRBJ1-1, is GAGVSQSPSNKVTEKGKDVELRCDPISGHTALYWYRQSLGQGLEFLIYFQGNSAPDKSGLPSDRFSAERTGGSVSTLTIQRTQQEDSAVYLCASSWEGRIAFFGQGTRLTVV.

The chain recombines TRBV29-1 with TRBJ2-3; 8 bases match TRBD1. With V trimmed by 7 bases and J by 6 bases, 12 bases remained unmatched. Per the germline V gene, CDR1 is SQVTM and CDR2 is ANQGSEA. The CDR3 is 14 amino acids. CDR3 sequence: CSAGAAGGADTQYF. The CDR3 DNA is TGCAGCGCCGGGGCGGCAGGGGGCGCGGATACGCAGTATTTT.

The chain combines TRBV29-1 with TRBJ2-3; D is perhaps TRBD1 (6 bases). The V end lost 3 bases, the J end lost 0 bases, and 10 bases lay between the germline ends. The CDR3 runs 14 residues. Germline CDR1 reads SQVTM; CDR2 reads ANQGSEA. The CDR3 spells CSVDRGRSTDTQYF. The CDR3, as DNA: TGCAGCGTTGACAGGGGCCGGAGCACAGATACGCAGTATTTT.

CDR3 bases: TGTGCCAGCAGCCGGCGAGAGGGTGGCTACACCTTC. Translation: CASSRREGGYTF. J is TRBJ1-2 and V is TRBV4-2; no firm D call. The CDR3 spans 12 residues. Germline V CDR1 and CDR2: LGHNA, YNFKEQ. The V gene lost 4 bases and the J gene lost 7 bases, with 10 bases spanning the gap.

This clonotype was counted between two and nine times. The CDR3 coding sequence is TGTGCCAGCAGTCCCCGGGACTATGGCTACACCTTC. It is translated as CASSPRDYGYTF. The gene calls are TRBV12-3 or TRBV12-4 and TRBJ1-2; no reliable D call. V lost 5 bases, J lost 3 bases, and 7 bases lay in between. This CDR3 is 12 amino acids long.

The chain carries TRBV3-1 and TRBJ2-7, with D possibly being TRBD1 or TRBD2 (5 bases each). Trimming stripped 6 bases from V and 0 bases from J, with 18 bases between. The CDR3 runs 16 residues. Germline V lookup: CDR1 LGHDT, CDR2 YNNKEL (reference sequence). CDR3 sequence (DNA): TGTGCCAGCAGTCAAAGACGCTCGGGGACCTCCTACGAGCAGTACTTC. Its translation: CASSQRRSGTSYEQYF.

This clonotype was observed a few times. The chain couples TRBV12-3 or TRBV12-4 to TRBJ2-5, with D possibly being TRBD2 (5 bases). The ends were cut back, 7 bases at V and 4 bases at J, with 13 bases in the middle. The CDR3 runs to 13 residues. The CDR3 nucleotides read TGTGCCAGCACTTGGGCTAGCCGAGAGACCCAGTACTTC. It yields the protein CASTWASRETQYF.

The chain recombines TRBV10-3 with TRBJ2-7, with D unresolved. Germline assignment: CDR1 ENHRY and CDR2 SYGVKD. Deletions cut 2 bases from V and 1 base from J, with 6 bases between. The CDR3 loop spans 13 amino acids. The CDR3 loop reads CAISEGSSYEQYF. In nucleotides, the CDR3 is TGTGCCATCAGTGAGGGCAGTTCCTACGAGCAGTACTTC.

The CDR3 sequence is CATSDLRATINEQFF. The CDR3 DNA reads as TGTGCCACCAGTGATTTGCGGGCCACCATAAATGAGCAGTTCTTC. The gene calls are TRBV24-1 and TRBJ2-1, with D uncertain. This CDR3 has 15 residues. V was trimmed by 0 bases and J by 7 bases, leaving 12 bases between them. Germline CDR1 KGHDR, CDR2 SFDVKD.